What follows are 9 T cell receptor beta chains derived from one specimen sequenced in a study of control samples from healthy donors and cancer patients (dated by TCRdb to the early 2020s). Preparation of the library involved the immunoSEQ multiplex PCR assay. TCRdb's version of the immuneACCESS table is confined to in-frame rearrangements and falls short of the full clone set. An unresolved V gene accounts for under half of the shortfall where checked; the remainder is of unknown origin. For this sample there are approximately 100,000 clones; around 89% appear just once. The top ten constitute 7.5% to 10% of the sample. Sequencing was done on a sample of blood. These receptors all come from a man under 40 in good health.

A few counts support this clone. This chain connects TRBV30 to TRBJ1-6, with D unresolved. The germline gives CDR1 GTSNPN, CDR2 SVGIG (reference sequence). V was shortened by 1 base and J by 0 bases, with 7 bases between the two germline ends. CDR3 length equals 15 residues. This CDR3 is CAWSGESSYNSPLHF. The CDR3 DNA sequence: TGTGCCTGGAGTGGGGAGAGCTCCTATAATTCACCCCTCCACTTT. Full variable domain (rest looked up from reference TRBV30 and TRBJ1-6): SQTIHQWPATLVQPVGSPLSLECTVEGTSNPNLYWYRQAAGRGLQLLFYSVGIGQISSEVPQNLSASRPQDRQFILSSKKLLLSDSGFYLCAWSGESSYNSPLHFGNGTRLTVT.

V and J are TRBV30 and TRBJ1-1; D not resolved. Germline CDR1 reads GTSNPN; CDR2 reads SVGIG (reference sequence). V lost 0 bases, J lost 4 bases, and 9 bases lay in between. CDR3 length equals 13 residues. CDR3 bases: TGTGCCTGGAGTGTAAGCGGTGGCACTGAAGCTTTCTTT. It codes for CAWSVSGGTEAFF.

This clone came up once. V usage is TRBV6-5 and J usage is TRBJ1-4; no definite D call. The CDR3 sequence is 16 residues long. V lost 1 base, J lost 0 bases, and 9 bases lay in between. CDR1 is MNHEY, CDR2 SVGAGI, per germline. The CDR3 DNA sequence: TGTGCCAGCAGTTACTGGGCGAGGTCAACTAATGAAAAACTGTTTTTT. This sequence encodes CASSYWARSTNEKLFF.

The gene calls are TRBV6-2 or TRBV6-3 and TRBJ2-7; D gene unclear. The CDR3 length is 14 residues. CDR1 and CDR2 from the germline V gene are MNHEY and SVGEGT. Trimming removed 5 bases at V and 0 bases at J, with 11 bases between. The CDR3 sequence is CASSHEPSSYEQYV. CDR3 sequence (DNA): TGTGCCAGCAGTCATGAGCCGAGCTCCTACGAGCAGTACGTC.

This chain uses TRBV15 with TRBJ1-2, with unresolved D. This CDR3 has 16 residues. Germline V gene sequence: CDR1 LNHNV, CDR2 YYDKDF (reference sequence). The V and J ends lost 0 bases and 4 bases respectively, with 15 bases between them. The CDR3 bases are TGTGCCACCAGCAGAGATTCCCCGGCAGGACTCTATGGCTACACCTTC. As protein: CATSRDSPAGLYGYTF.

A remark on this clone: This sample includes further DNA sequences coding for the same CDR3. The chain couples TRBV9 to TRBJ1-1; D is possibly TRBD1 (6 bases). Germline CDR1 and CDR2: SGDLS and YYNGEE. V dropped 2 bases and J dropped 2 bases, with 10 bases sitting between them. The CDR3 is 14 residues long. The CDR3 DNA follows: TGTGCCAGCAGCGTGGGACACCGAAACACTGAAGCTTTCTTT. It specifies CASSVGHRNTEAFF.

For the CDR3, the DNA is TGTGCCAGCAGTGTGGGCTCCTACGAGCAGTACGTC. Encoded protein: CASSVGSYEQYV. The rearrangement uses TRBV28 and TRBJ2-7; no firm D call. Germline CDR1 is MDHEN and CDR2 is SYDVKM. There are 12 residues in the CDR3. The V and J ends lost 5 bases and 0 bases respectively, with 5 bases between them.

The V and J genes are TRBV19 and TRBJ1-1; D is ambiguous. V was shortened by 3 bases and J by 7 bases, with 9 bases between the two germline ends. The CDR3 sequence is 12 residues long. In germline, CDR1 is LNHDA, CDR2 SQIVND (reference sequence). The CDR3 DNA follows: TGTGCCAGTAGTATGCGCCAGCATGAAGCTTTCTTT. Translation: CASSMRQHEAFF.

This sequence joins TRBV6-2 or TRBV6-3 and TRBJ2-7; no clear D. The CDR3 has 14 amino acids. Between the trimmed V and J ends, which lost 2 bases and 1 base, there was a span of 9 bases. Germline-derived CDR1 and CDR2 are MNHEY and SVGEGT. CDR3 in amino acids: CASSYPSHSYEQYF. In DNA form, the CDR3 reads TGTGCCAGCAGTTACCCCAGCCATTCCTACGAGCAGTACTTC.